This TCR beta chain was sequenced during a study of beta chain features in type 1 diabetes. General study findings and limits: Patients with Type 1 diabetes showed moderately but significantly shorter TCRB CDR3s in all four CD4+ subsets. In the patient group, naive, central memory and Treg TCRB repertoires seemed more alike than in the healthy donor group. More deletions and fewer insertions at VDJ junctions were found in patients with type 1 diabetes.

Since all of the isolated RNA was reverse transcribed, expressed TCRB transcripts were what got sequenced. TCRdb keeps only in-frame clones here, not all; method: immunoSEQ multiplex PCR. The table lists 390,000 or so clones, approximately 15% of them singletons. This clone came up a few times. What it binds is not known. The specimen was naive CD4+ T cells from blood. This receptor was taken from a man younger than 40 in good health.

DNA for the CDR3: TGTGCCAGCCAAACGGCCGGGACTGGGCAGTTCTTC. Its translation is CASQTAGTGQFF. This sequence joins TRBV9 and TRBJ2-1, with D perhaps matching TRBD2 (6 bases). From germline, CDR1 is SGDLS and CDR2 YYNGEE. The V end lost 7 bases, the J end lost 12 bases, and 17 bases lay between the germline ends. This CDR3 comprises 12 residues.